This T cell receptor beta chain is from a study of shared clonotypes between healthy human individuals. Across the study: A donor's plate count was three for CD4 naive and three for CD4 memory; CD8 naive had two and CD8 memory one.

Splitting of CD4+ cells produced CD45RA+ naive and CD45RA-negative memory subsets. The assay was immunoSEQ multiplex PCR, and TCRdb's table has in-frame clones only and misses some. The sample carries about 1.5 million clones, roughly 98% recorded once. Germline CDR1 is SEHNR and CDR2 is FQNEAQ (reference sequence). This CDR3 comprises 15 residues. The V and J ends lost 5 bases and 3 bases, in that order; junction bases with no gene match: 9. This clone is a singleton in its sample. The receptor was isolated from a man aged 25-40 years in good health. Sequencing was carried out using naive CD4+ T cells sorted from blood. The subset was: CD45RA+ positively selected. This chain links TRBV7-9 with TRBJ1-1, with TRBD1 identical over 7 bases. The CDR3: CASSPLAGGYTEAFF. In DNA form, the CDR3 reads TGTGCCAGCAGCCCGCTAGCAGGGGGGTACACTGAAGCTTTCTTT.